A selection of T cell receptor beta chains follows, all from one sample in a study of blood T cell repertoires in COVID-19. The assay was immunoSEQ multiplex PCR, and TCRdb's table has in-frame clones only and misses some. The table shows more than 20,000 clones, with approximately 83% occurring only once. The sample was peripheral blood. All receptors come from a man at least 80 years old with active or convalescent COVID-19. Both conserved end residues are part of each CDR3. A D gene is named only where the DNA matches it firmly. Size tells how often a clone was seen (once, few, many) or the class of an expanded clone, and some rows leave it out.

J gene: TRBJ1-1; V gene: TRBV29-1; D gene: .; clone size: .; CDR3 length: 12; CDR3 protein: CSVEVSHTEAFF; CDR3 DNA: TGCAGCGTTGAGGTCAGTCACACTGAAGCTTTCTTT
J gene: TRBJ2-6; V gene: TRBV19; D gene: .; clone size: once; CDR3 length: 15; CDR3 protein: CASQRPGAGANVLTF; CDR3 DNA: TGTGCCAGCCAGCGACCGGGGGCTGGGGCCAACGTCCTGACTTTC
J gene: TRBJ1-1; V gene: TRBV10-2; D gene: TRBD1; clone size: once; CDR3 length: 12; CDR3 protein: CASRLQGTEAFF; CDR3 DNA: TGCGCCAGCAGACTACAGGGGACTGAAGCTTTCTTT
J gene: TRBJ2-3; V gene: TRBV11-3; D gene: TRBD2; clone size: .; CDR3 length: 15; CDR3 protein: CASSLSGVSTDTQYF; CDR3 DNA: TGTGCCAGCAGTCTTAGCGGGGTGAGCACAGATACGCAGTATTTT
J gene: TRBJ1-3; V gene: TRBV19; D gene: .; clone size: .; CDR3 length: 14; CDR3 protein: CASSRQTSGNTIYF; CDR3 DNA: TGTGCCAGTAGCCGACAGACCTCTGGAAACACCATATATTTT
J gene: TRBJ1-4; V gene: TRBV30; D gene: TRBD1; clone size: .; CDR3 length: 14; CDR3 protein: CAFGQGRPGEKLFF; CDR3 DNA: TGTGCCTTCGGACAGGGCAGGCCGGGCGAAAAACTGTTTTTT
J gene: TRBJ1-2; V gene: TRBV11-2; D gene: TRBD1; clone size: few; CDR3 length: 14; CDR3 protein: CASVPRDRVDGYTF; CDR3 DNA: TGTGCCAGCGTACCCCGGGACAGGGTCGATGGCTACACCTTC
J gene: TRBJ1-3; V gene: TRBV28; D gene: .; clone size: .; CDR3 length: 15; CDR3 protein: CASSLSPGFGNTIYF; CDR3 DNA: TGTGCCAGCAGTTTATCCCCCGGGTTCGGAAACACCATATATTTT
J gene: TRBJ1-1; V gene: TRBV14; D gene: .; clone size: .; CDR3 length: 13; CDR3 protein: CASRRGGNTEAFF; CDR3 DNA: TGTGCCAGCAGAAGAGGGGGGAACACTGAAGCTTTCTTT
J gene: TRBJ2-1; V gene: TRBV7-2; D gene: .; clone size: .; CDR3 length: 17; CDR3 protein: CASSKLSGGGPYNEQFF; CDR3 DNA: TGTGCCAGCAGCAAACTGTCGGGAGGGGGCCCCTACAATGAGCAGTTCTTC
J gene: TRBJ1-2; V gene: TRBV11-2; D gene: TRBD1; clone size: .; CDR3 length: 13; CDR3 protein: CASSRTGSYGYTF; CDR3 DNA: TGTGCCAGCAGCCGGACAGGGTCCTATGGCTACACCTTC
J gene: TRBJ1-1; V gene: TRBV19; D gene: .; clone size: .; CDR3 length: 15; CDR3 protein: CASSTTGWLDTEAFF; CDR3 DNA: TGTGCCAGTAGTACGACCGGGTGGCTAGACACTGAAGCTTTCTTT
J gene: TRBJ2-5; V gene: TRBV5-5; D gene: .; clone size: .; CDR3 length: 15; CDR3 protein: CASSLSQGHQETQYF; CDR3 DNA: TGTGCCAGCAGCTTGTCTCAGGGCCACCAAGAGACCCAGTACTTC
J gene: TRBJ1-5; V gene: TRBV28; D gene: .; clone size: .; CDR3 length: 11; CDR3 protein: CASSFGQPQHF; CDR3 DNA: TGTGCCAGCAGTTTCGGGCAGCCCCAGCATTTT
J gene: TRBJ1-4; V gene: TRBV5-1; D gene: TRBD1; clone size: .; CDR3 length: 15; CDR3 protein: CASSRGDRGREKLFF; CDR3 DNA: TGCGCCAGCAGCCGAGGGGACAGGGGGCGAGAAAAACTGTTTTTT